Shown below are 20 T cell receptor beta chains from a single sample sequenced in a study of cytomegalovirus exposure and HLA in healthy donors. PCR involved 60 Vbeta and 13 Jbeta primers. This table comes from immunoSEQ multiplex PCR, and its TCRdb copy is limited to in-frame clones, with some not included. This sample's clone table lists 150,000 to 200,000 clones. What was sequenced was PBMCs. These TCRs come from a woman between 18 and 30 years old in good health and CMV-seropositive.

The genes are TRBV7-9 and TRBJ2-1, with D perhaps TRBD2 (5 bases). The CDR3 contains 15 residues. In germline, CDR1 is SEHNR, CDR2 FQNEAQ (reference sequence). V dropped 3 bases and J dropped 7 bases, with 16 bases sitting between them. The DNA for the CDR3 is TGTGCCAGCAGCTTCTCTAGCCTTCGTGTGAATGAGCAGTTCTTC. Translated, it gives CASSFSSLRVNEQFF.

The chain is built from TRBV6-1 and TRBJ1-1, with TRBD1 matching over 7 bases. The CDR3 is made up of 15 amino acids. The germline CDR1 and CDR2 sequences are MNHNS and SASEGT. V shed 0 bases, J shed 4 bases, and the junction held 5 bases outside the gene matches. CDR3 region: CASSEATGQLTEAFF. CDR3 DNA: TGTGCCAGCAGTGAAGCGACAGGGCAACTCACTGAAGCTTTCTTT.

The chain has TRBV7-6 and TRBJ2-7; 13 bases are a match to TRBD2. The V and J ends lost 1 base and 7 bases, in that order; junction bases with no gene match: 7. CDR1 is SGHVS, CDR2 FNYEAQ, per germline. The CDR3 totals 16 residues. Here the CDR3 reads CASSLGAGLAGKEQYF. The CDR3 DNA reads TGTGCCAGCAGCTTAGGGGCGGGACTAGCGGGGAAGGAGCAGTACTTC.

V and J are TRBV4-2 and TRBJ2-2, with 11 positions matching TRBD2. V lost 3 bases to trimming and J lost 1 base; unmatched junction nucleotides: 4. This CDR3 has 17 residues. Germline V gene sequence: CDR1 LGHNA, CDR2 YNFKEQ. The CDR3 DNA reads TGTGCCAGCAGCCATGGTGGGACTAGCGGGAACACCGGGGAGCTGTTTTTT. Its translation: CASSHGGTSGNTGELFF.

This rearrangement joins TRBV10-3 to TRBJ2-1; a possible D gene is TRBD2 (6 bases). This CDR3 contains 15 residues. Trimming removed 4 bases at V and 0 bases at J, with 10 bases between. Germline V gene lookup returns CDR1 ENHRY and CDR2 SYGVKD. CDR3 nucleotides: TGTGCCATCAGTGGGGACTTAAGCTCCTACAATGAGCAGTTCTTC. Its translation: CAISGDLSSYNEQFF.

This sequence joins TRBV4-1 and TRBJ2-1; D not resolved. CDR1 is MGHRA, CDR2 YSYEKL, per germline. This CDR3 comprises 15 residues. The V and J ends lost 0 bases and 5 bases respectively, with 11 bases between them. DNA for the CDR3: TGCGCCAGCAGCCAAGATCCGTCACAGAACAATGAGCAGTTCTTC. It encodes CASSQDPSQNNEQFF.

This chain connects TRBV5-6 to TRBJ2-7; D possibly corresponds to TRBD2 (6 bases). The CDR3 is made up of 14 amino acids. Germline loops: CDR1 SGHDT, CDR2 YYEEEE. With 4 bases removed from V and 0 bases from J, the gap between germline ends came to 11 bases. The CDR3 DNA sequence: TGTGCCAGCAGCCTTGGGGAGGCCTCCTACGAGCAGTACTTC. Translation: CASSLGEASYEQYF.

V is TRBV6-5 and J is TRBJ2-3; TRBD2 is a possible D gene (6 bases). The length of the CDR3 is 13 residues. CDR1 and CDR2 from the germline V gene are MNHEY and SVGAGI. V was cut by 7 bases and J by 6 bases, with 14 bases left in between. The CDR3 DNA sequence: TGTGCCAGCACTCCCCCGGGGGTGGATACGCAGTATTTT. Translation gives CASTPPGVDTQYF.

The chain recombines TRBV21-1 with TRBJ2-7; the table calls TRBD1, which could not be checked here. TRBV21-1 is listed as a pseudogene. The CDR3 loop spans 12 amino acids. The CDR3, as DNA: TGTGCCAGCAGCAAAGAACAGTACGAGCAGTACTTC. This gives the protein CASSKEQYEQYF.

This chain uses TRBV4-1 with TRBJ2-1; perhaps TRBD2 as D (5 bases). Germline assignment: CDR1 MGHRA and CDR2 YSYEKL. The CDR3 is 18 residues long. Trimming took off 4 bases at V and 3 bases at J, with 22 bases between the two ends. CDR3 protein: CASSRLARAYDNYNEQFF. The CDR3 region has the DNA TGCGCCAGCAGCCGATTAGCGAGGGCCTACGACAACTACAATGAGCAGTTCTTC.

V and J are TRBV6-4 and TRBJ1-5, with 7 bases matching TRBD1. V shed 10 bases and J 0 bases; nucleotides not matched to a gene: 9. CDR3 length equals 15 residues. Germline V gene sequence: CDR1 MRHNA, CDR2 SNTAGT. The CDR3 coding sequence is TGTGCCAACCCGACAGGGTGGCTTAGCAATCAGCCCCAGCATTTT. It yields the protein CANPTGWLSNQPQHF.

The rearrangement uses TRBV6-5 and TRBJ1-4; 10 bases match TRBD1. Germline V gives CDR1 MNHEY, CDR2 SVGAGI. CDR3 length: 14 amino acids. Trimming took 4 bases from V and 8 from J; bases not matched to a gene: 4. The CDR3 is CASSFGTGVEKLFF. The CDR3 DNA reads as TGTGCCAGCAGTTTCGGGACAGGGGTCGAAAAACTGTTTTTT.

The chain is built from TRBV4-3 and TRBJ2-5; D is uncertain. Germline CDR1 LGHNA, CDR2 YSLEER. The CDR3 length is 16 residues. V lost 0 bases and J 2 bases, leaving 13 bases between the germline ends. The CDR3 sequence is CASSQDYLNGQETQYF. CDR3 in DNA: TGCGCCAGCAGCCAAGATTACCTTAACGGGCAAGAGACCCAGTACTTC.

The DNA for the CDR3 is TGTGCCAGCAGTGCTGCGGGGCCTTGGGCTAATGAAAAACTGTTTTTT. Protein sequence: CASSAAGPWANEKLFF. This sequence joins TRBV6-1 and TRBJ1-4; possible D gene TRBD1, 5 bases. The length of the CDR3 is 16 residues. Trimming took 4 bases from V and 3 from J, leaving 15 bases between them. From germline, CDR1 is MNHNS and CDR2 SASEGT.

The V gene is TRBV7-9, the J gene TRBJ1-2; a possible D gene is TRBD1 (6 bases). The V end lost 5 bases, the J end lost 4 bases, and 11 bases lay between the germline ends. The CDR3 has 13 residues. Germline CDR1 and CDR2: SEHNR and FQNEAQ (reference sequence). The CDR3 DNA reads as TGTGCCAGCAGCGTAGGACAGCCCTATGGCTACACCTTC. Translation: CASSVGQPYGYTF.

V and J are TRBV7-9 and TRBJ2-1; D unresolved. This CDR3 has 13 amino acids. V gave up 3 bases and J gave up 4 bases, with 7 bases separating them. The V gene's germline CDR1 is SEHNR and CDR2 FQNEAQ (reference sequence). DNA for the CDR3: TGTGCCAGCAGCTTCGGCGGATACAATGAGCAGTTCTTC. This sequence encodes CASSFGGYNEQFF.

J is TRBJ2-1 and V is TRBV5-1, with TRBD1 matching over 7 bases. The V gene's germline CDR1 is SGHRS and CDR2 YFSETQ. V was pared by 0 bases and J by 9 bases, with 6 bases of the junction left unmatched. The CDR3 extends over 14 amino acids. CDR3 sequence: CASSLAQGDSEQFF. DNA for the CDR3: TGCGCCAGCAGCTTGGCGCAGGGGGATAGTGAGCAGTTCTTC.

Here the CDR3 reads CASSLSGMDQPQHF. Here the CDR3 DNA reads TGTGCCAGCTCACTTTCCGGGATGGATCAGCCCCAGCATTTT. The V call is TRBV18, the J call TRBJ1-5; D not resolved. The V and J ends lost 4 bases and 5 bases respectively, with 12 bases between them. This CDR3 contains 14 residues. Germline CDR1 and CDR2: KGHSH and LQKENI.

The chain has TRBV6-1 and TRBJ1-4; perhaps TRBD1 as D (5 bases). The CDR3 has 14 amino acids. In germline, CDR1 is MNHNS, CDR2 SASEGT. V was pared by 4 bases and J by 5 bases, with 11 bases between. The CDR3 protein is CASSGSGVNEKLFF. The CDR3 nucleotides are TGTGCCAGCAGTGGTTCGGGGGTCAATGAAAAACTGTTTTTT.

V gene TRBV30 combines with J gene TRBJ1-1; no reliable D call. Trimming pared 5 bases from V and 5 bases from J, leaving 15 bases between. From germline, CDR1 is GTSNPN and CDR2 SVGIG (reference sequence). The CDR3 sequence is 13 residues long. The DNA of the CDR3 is TGTGCCTGGTTGCCGGGGTGGGGAACTGAAGCTTTCTTT. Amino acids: CAWLPGWGTEAFF.